One sample yielded the 9 T cell receptor beta chains listed below, sequenced in a study of human T cells and chemical hapten exposure. Time point in this sample: patch test 1, 2 weeks after DPC sensitization. Treatment defined: therapeutic diphenylcyclopropenone sensitization with weekly scalp DPC. TCRdb re-analysed the RACE reads in MiXCR, keeping a single row per CDR3 protein. This sample yields 45,000 to 60,000 distinct CDR3 sequences, of which approximately 8.6% are seen a single time; less than 15% belongs to the top ten. The starting material was whole blood, obtained in connection with sensitization to the hapten diphenylcyclopropenone (DPC). Receptor source: a woman in her thirties or forties with alopecia areata. Some clones in this sample may be carry-over from other donors' samples.

A few counts support this clonotype. The chain couples TRBV20-1 to TRBJ1-5; 9 bases align to TRBD1. Looked up from germline, CDR1 is DFQATT and CDR2 is SNEGSKA (reference sequence). CDR3 length: 18 residues. Trimming cost V 7 bases and J 0 bases; bases outside gene matches: 16. CDR3 in DNA: TGCAGTGTTGCACCACCGGGACAGGGTCGATATAGCAATCAGCCCCAGCATTTT. It specifies CSVAPPGQGRYSNQPQHF.

This clonotype has a handful of counts. The chain couples TRBV6-5 to TRBJ2-3, with D hard to call. V shed 8 bases and J shed 3 bases, with 18 bases lying between them. Germline CDR1 and CDR2: MNHEY and SVGAGI. The CDR3 extends over 15 amino acids. The chain's CDR3 is CASSPLNWGTDTQYF. CDR3 coding DNA: TGTGCCAGCTCCCCTTTGAATTGGGGAACAGATACGCAGTATTTT.

This clonotype has a count of ten or more. The chain recombines TRBV30 with TRBJ2-1; no clear D gene. CDR1 and CDR2 (germline): GTSNPN, SVGIG (reference sequence). The V and J ends lost 0 bases and 13 bases respectively, with 16 bases between them. This CDR3 is 13 amino acids long. DNA for the CDR3: TGTGCCTGGAGTGTGGCAGGATTAGTGAGTCAGTTCTTC. It specifies CAWSVAGLVSQFF.

This clonotype showed up many times. The chain uses TRBV6-4 and TRBJ2-1; TRBD1 might be the D (6 bases). The V end was cut by 0 bases, the J end by 2 bases, with 8 bases between. This CDR3 region has 15 residues. CDR1 and CDR2 from the germline V gene are MRHNA and SNTAGT. CDR3 sequence: CASSDSQGPYNEQFF. CDR3 DNA sequence: TGTGCCAGCAGTGACTCGCAGGGGCCCTACAATGAGCAGTTCTTC.

The sample holds many counts of this clonotype. This chain uses TRBV2 with TRBJ2-1; tentatively, D is TRBD2 (6 bases). V shed 4 bases and J shed 10 bases, with 11 bases lying between them. Germline values: CDR1 SNHLY, CDR2 FYNNEI. The CDR3 loop spans 12 amino acids. The CDR3, as DNA: TGTGCCAGCAGTGCGGACTACGGGGAGCAGTTCTTC. It specifies CASSADYGEQFF.

The CDR3 DNA reads as TGTGCCAGCAGCCCGAACTTGGCTAGCACAGATACGCAGTATTTT. Translation: CASSPNLASTDTQYF. The V gene is TRBV7-3, the J gene TRBJ2-3, with D unclear. V lost 5 bases and J 0 bases, leaving 12 bases between the germline ends. This CDR3 spans 15 amino acids. Germline CDR1 SGHTA, CDR2 FQGTGA.

The chain is built from TRBV2 and TRBJ2-1, with TRBD2 matching 12 bases. Germline CDR1 is SNHLY and CDR2 is FYNNEI. Germline trimming cut 7 bases from V and 8 bases from J; bases unmatched to any gene: 9. The CDR3 covers 15 residues. The DNA of the CDR3 is TGTGCCAGCAAGCCCACTAGCGGGGGGTCGGATGAGCAGTTCTTC. This translates into CASKPTSGGSDEQFF. The full variable domain, in which reference TRBV2 and TRBJ2-1 provide the parts outside the CDR3, is EPEVTQTPSHQVTQMGQEVILRCVPISNHLYFYWYRQILGQKVEFLVSFYNNEISEKSEIFDDQFSVERPDGSNFTLKIRSTKLEDSAMYFCASKPTSGGSDEQFFGPGTRLTVL.

This clonotype has at least ten counts. This sequence joins TRBV29-1 and TRBJ1-4; 9 bases map to TRBD1. The V gene's germline CDR1 is SQVTM and CDR2 ANQGSEA. The length of the CDR3 is 13 residues. J lost 7 bases, V lost 7 bases, and 7 bases had no gene match. The CDR3 nucleotides are TGCAGCGCTACACCGGGACAGGGTGAAAAACTGTTTTTT. As protein: CSATPGQGEKLFF. The variable domain in full, with the rest retrieved from reference TRBV29-1 and TRBJ1-4, is SAVISQKPSRDICQRGTSLTIQCQVDSQVTMMFWYRQQPGQSLTLIATANQGSEATYESGFVIDKFPISRPNLTFSTLTVSNMSPEDSSIYLCSATPGQGEKLFFGSGTQLSVL.

The chain joins TRBV20-1 to TRBJ1-1; 7 bases agree with TRBD1. CDR1 DFQATT and CDR2 SNEGSKA come from the germline V gene (reference sequence). This CDR3 spans 16 amino acids. Trimming took 5 bases from V and 0 from J; bases not matched to a gene: 12. CDR3 protein: CSAYPIGGGLNTEAFF. The CDR3 DNA reads TGCAGTGCTTACCCCATCGGAGGGGGCCTGAACACTGAAGCTTTCTTT.